This T cell receptor beta chain was recorded in a study of shared clonotypes between healthy human individuals. CD8 cells classed as naive were CD45RO-negative and positively selected for CCR7, excluding terminally differentiated effector memory CD45RA+ cells. Caucasian adults residing in Nashville, Tennessee made up all the donors. This CDR3 comprises 15 residues. Germline lookup yields CDR1 SGDLS and CDR2 YYNGEE. The V gene lost 3 bases and the J gene lost 0 bases, with 9 bases spanning the gap. Study outcomes and limitations: Tissues were not sampled, only blood, and their repertoires likely differ.

Genomic DNA from each subset was divided evenly over several immunoSEQ plates. Sequenced by immunoSEQ multiplex PCR; TCRdb stores in-frame clones only, minus some. This table has roughly 2.1 million clones, 85% to 95% appearing once. Concerning this clone itself: Its target is unknown. At the DNA level, this CDR3 is encoded by other sequences in the same sample as well.

The sample taken for sequencing was naive CD8+ T cells from PBMCs. The origin of this receptor is a man between 18 and 29 years old in good health. Some clones in this sample may be carry-over from other donors' samples. The gene calls are TRBV9 and TRBJ1-4; D possibly corresponds to TRBD1 (5 bases). The CDR3 bases are TGTGCCAGCAGCGCCGGACAAGCAACTAATGAAAAACTGTTTTTT. It encodes CASSAGQATNEKLFF.